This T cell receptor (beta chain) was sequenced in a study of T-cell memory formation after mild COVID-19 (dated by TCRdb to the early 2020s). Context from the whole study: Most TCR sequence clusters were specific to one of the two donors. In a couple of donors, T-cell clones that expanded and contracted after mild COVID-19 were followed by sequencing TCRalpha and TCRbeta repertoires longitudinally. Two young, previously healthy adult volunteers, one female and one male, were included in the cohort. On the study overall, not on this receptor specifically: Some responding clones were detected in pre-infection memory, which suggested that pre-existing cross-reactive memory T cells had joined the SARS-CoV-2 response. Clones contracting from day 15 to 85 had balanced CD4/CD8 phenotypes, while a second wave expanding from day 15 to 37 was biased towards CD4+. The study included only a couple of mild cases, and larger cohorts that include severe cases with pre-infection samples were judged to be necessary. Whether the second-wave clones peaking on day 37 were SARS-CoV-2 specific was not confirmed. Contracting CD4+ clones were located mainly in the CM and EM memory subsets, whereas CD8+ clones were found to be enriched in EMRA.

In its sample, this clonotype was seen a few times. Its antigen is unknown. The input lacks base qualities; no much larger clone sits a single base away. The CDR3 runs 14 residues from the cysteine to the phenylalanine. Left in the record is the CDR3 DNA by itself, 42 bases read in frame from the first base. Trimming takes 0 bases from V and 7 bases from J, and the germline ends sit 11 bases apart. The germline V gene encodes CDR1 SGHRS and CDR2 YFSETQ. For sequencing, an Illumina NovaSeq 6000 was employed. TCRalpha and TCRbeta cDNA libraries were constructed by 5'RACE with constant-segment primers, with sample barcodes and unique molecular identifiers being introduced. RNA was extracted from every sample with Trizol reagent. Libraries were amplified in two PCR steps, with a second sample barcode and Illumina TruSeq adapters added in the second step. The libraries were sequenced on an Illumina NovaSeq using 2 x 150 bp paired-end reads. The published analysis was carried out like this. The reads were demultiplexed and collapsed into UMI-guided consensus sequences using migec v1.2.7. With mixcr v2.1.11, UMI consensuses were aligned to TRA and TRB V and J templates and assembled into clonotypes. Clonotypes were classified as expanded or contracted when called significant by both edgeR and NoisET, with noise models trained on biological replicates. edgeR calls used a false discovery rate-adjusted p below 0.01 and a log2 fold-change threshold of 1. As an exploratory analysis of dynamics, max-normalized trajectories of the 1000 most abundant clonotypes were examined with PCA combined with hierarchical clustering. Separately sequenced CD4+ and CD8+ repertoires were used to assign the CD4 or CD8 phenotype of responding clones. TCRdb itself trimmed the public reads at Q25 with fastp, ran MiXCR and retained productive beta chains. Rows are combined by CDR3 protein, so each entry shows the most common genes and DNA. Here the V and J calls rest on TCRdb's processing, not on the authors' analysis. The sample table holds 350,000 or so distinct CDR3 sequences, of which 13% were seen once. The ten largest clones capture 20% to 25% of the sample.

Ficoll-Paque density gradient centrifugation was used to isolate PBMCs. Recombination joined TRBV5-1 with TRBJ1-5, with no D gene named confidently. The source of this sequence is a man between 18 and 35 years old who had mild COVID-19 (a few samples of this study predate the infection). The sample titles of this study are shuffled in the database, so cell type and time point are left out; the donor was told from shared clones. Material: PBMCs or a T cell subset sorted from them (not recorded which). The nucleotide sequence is TGCGCCAGCAGCTTGGACAGCAATCAGCAGCCCCAGCATTTT. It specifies CASSLDSNQQPQHF.